The rows below give T cell receptor beta chains drawn from one sample of a study of T cell responses to AZD1222 COVID-19 vaccine. Clones were read by immunoSEQ multiplex PCR, and TCRdb kept only the in-frame ones, dropping some. The sample has 90,000 to 120,000 clones, around nine tenths seen once. The input for sequencing was peripheral blood, taken on day 0 of AZD1222 vaccination. These receptors were collected from an adult in good health. Both conserved end residues are part of each CDR3. Fields, in order: J gene, V gene, D gene, clone size, CDR3 protein, CDR3 DNA. D genes are given only for firm matches. Not every row has a clone size; where given, it reads once, few, many or a size class.

TRBJ1-6 | TRBV7-9 | NA | NA | CASSSSGGPVHF | TGTGCCAGCAGCTCCAGCGGGGGCCCCGTCCACTTT
TRBJ2-3 | TRBV6-5 | NA | NA | CASTIRGPSTDTQYF | TGTGCCAGCACCATACGGGGACCTAGCACAGATACGCAGTATTTT
TRBJ2-2 | TRBV3-1/TRBV3-2 | NA | NA | CASSQEGGGELFF | TGTGCCAGCAGCCAAGAAGGAGGAGGGGAGCTGTTTTTT
TRBJ2-5 | TRBV6-4 | TRBD2 | NA | CASSGLAGGPETQYF | TGTGCCAGCAGTGGACTAGCGGGGGGGCCAGAGACCCAGTACTTC
TRBJ1-1 | TRBV10-3 | TRBD1 | NA | CAISAVTGGREAFF | TGTGCCATCAGTGCCGTGACAGGGGGTAGGGAAGCTTTCTTT
TRBJ2-5 | TRBV27 | TRBD1 | once | CASSPWLGRQGLVETQYF | TGTGCCAGCAGTCCTTGGCTTGGCCGACAGGGTCTAGTAGAGACCCAGTACTTC
TRBJ1-4 | TRBV19 | NA | NA | CASRLEEKLFF | TGTGCCAGTAGGCTCGAAGAAAAACTGTTTTTT
TRBJ2-7 | TRBV4-3 | NA | NA | CASSQDSRMPYEQYF | TGCGCCAGCAGCCAAGATTCCAGGATGCCCTACGAGCAGTACTTC
TRBJ1-3 | TRBV5-4 | NA | NA | CASSGGLTNSGNTIYF | TGTGCCAGCAGCGGTGGACTAACTAACTCTGGAAACACCATATATTTT
TRBJ2-5 | TRBV5-6 | TRBD2 | NA | CASSKLAGGQETQYF | TGTGCCAGCAGCAAGTTAGCGGGGGGGCAAGAGACCCAGTACTTC
TRBJ1-5 | TRBV27 | NA | NA | CASSLRGLSNQPQHF | TGTGCCAGCAGTTTACGGGGCCTTAGCAATCAGCCCCAGCATTTT
TRBJ1-3 | TRBV5-6 | NA | NA | CASSLEVGGNTIYF | TGTGCCAGCAGCTTGGAAGTGGGGGGAAACACCATATATTTT
TRBJ2-3 | TRBV11-3 | NA | NA | CASSLDARQTDTQYF | TGTGCCAGCAGCTTAGACGCCAGACAGACAGATACGCAGTATTTT
TRBJ1-5 | TRBV30 | NA | NA | CAWSLGGPNQPQHF | TGTGCCTGGAGCCTCGGGGGGCCGAATCAGCCCCAGCATTTT
TRBJ1-2 | TRBV2 | NA | NA | CASLDAGLGYTF | TGTGCCAGCCTGGATGCAGGCTTAGGCTACACCTTC
TRBJ1-2 | TRBV3-1/TRBV3-2 | NA | NA | CASSQVGGINYGYTF | TGTGCCAGCAGCCAAGTTGGGGGGATTAACTATGGCTACACCTTC
TRBJ1-2 | TRBV19 | NA | NA | CASSMGQPYEGYTF | TGTGCCAGTAGTATGGGCCAGCCGTACGAAGGCTACACCTTC
TRBJ1-2 | TRBV14 | NA | NA | CASSQNRDLYGYTF | TGTGCCAGCAGCCAAAACAGGGACCTCTATGGCTACACCTTC
TRBJ2-7 | TRBV7-2 | TRBD2 | few | CASSLERGGSSYEQYF | TGTGCCAGCAGCTTAGAGCGCGGGGGGTCCTCCTACGAGCAGTACTTC
TRBJ1-6 | TRBV27 | TRBD1 | NA | CASSSFTGGGSPLHF | TGTGCCAGCAGTTCCTTCACAGGGGGCGGTTCACCCCTCCACTTT
TRBJ2-7 | TRBV6-5 | NA | NA | CASRSASYEQYF | TGTGCCAGCAGATCCGCGTCCTACGAGCAGTACTTC
TRBJ1-6 | TRBV29-1 | NA | NA | CSVESYGGPPLHF | TGCAGCGTTGAAAGTTATGGTGGCCCACCCCTCCACTTT
TRBJ1-5 | TRBV29-1 | NA | few | CSVNQPQHF | TGCAGCGTAAATCAGCCCCAGCATTTT
TRBJ2-7 | TRBV19 | TRBD2 | NA | CASSMGGRGSYEQYF | TGTGCCAGTAGTATGGGAGGGCGGGGGAGTTACGAGCAGTACTTC
TRBJ1-2 | TRBV2 | NA | NA | CASPRRGLGGYTF | TGTGCCAGCCCGAGGCGGGGGCTAGGTGGCTACACCTTC
TRBJ2-1 | TRBV27 | TRBD2 | NA | CASSLGPSGGAMAYNEQFF | TGTGCCAGCAGTTTAGGGCCTAGCGGGGGGGCTATGGCCTACAATGAGCAGTTCTTC
TRBJ1-3 | TRBV9 | NA | NA | CASSVGQGNSGNTIYF | TGTGCCAGCAGCGTAGGTCAGGGAAACTCTGGAAACACCATATATTTT
TRBJ1-5 | TRBV7-3 | TRBD1 | NA | CASSPQTGTGGVQPQHF | TGTGCCAGCAGCCCGCAGACCGGGACAGGGGGCGTTCAGCCCCAGCATTTT
TRBJ1-1 | TRBV7-2 | NA | NA | CASSTTRRTDLGTEAFF | TGTGCCAGCAGCACGACCCGAAGGACAGACCTGGGCACTGAAGCTTTCTTT
TRBJ2-1 | TRBV4-3 | NA | NA | CASRGGGAGNEQFF | TGCGCCAGCAGAGGAGGGGGGGCCGGTAATGAGCAGTTCTTC
TRBJ1-5 | TRBV19 | TRBD1 | NA | CASSLAGQGDQPQHF | TGTGCCAGTAGTTTGGCGGGACAGGGGGATCAGCCCCAGCATTTT
TRBJ2-5 | TRBV7-6 | NA | NA | CASSLVPRGGTTQETQYF | TGTGCCAGCAGCTTAGTACCCAGGGGGGGGACGACCCAAGAGACCCAGTACTTC
TRBJ2-1 | TRBV28 | NA | NA | CASRGDNEQFF | TGTGCCAGCAGAGGAGATAATGAGCAGTTCTTC
TRBJ2-1 | TRBV2 | NA | NA | CASRRVESSYNEQFF | TGTGCCAGCAGGAGGGTAGAAAGCTCCTACAATGAGCAGTTCTTC
TRBJ1-2 | TRBV5-1 | NA | NA | CASSLGTESRGYTF | TGCGCCAGCAGCCTAGGGACCGAGAGTCGGGGCTACACCTTC
TRBJ1-1 | TRBV5-1 | NA | NA | CASSLVREVGELNTEAFF | TGCGCCAGCAGCTTGGTGAGGGAGGTAGGGGAATTGAACACTGAAGCTTTCTTT
TRBJ2-1 | TRBV7-8 | NA | NA | CASSLARAEQFF | TGTGCCAGCAGCTTGGCGAGGGCAGAGCAGTTCTTC
TRBJ1-1 | TRBV27 | TRBD1 | NA | CASRGQGNTEAFF | TGTGCCAGCCGTGGACAGGGGAACACTGAAGCTTTCTTT
TRBJ2-1 | TRBV12-5 | TRBD1 | NA | CASGSSGTGADEQFF | TGTGCTAGTGGTTCCTCCGGGACAGGGGCGGATGAGCAGTTCTTC